This is a list of T cell receptor beta chains from one sample in a study of high-grade serous ovarian cancer treatment subgroups. Repertoires were generated with immunoSEQ multiplex PCR, while TCRdb's copy carries only in-frame clones and drops some. The sample has 12,000 to 15,000 clones; approximately 87% are singletons. Sequencing was performed on tumor tissue. These receptors came from a human donor with high-grade serous ovarian cancer. Both conserved end residues are part of each CDR3. The D gene is left open where the match is weak. Part of the rows lack a size; the others show once, few, many or a class for expanded clones.

j_call,clone_size,v_call,d_call,cdr3_aa,cdr3_nt
TRBJ2-1,NA,TRBV20-1,NA,CSAARFEQFF,TGCAGTGCGGCACGGTTTGAGCAGTTCTTC
TRBJ2-5,NA,TRBV5-6,NA,CASSLGNEGTQYF,TGTGCCAGCAGCTTGGGCAATGAGGGGACCCAGTACTTC
TRBJ1-1,few,TRBV4-2,TRBD1,CASSQVGSGGSAFF,TGTGCCAGCAGCCAAGTGGGGTCAGGGGGCTCTGCTTTCTTT
TRBJ1-5,NA,TRBV6-6,TRBD1,CASSLYTLGQGWPQHF,TGTGCCAGCAGTTTGTACACCTTAGGACAGGGATGGCCCCAGCATTTT
TRBJ1-6,few,TRBV2,NA,CASGAGTGNSPLHF,TGTGCCAGCGGCGCCGGGACGGGGAATTCACCCCTCCACTTT
TRBJ1-5,NA,TRBV6-5,TRBD1,CATRGGLKEPQHF,TGTGCCACAAGAGGGGGCCTTAAAGAGCCCCAGCATTTT
TRBJ1-1,NA,TRBV6-1,NA,CASSEGRGGNTEAFF,TGTGCCAGCAGTGAAGGTAGGGGTGGTAACACTGAAGCTTTCTTT
TRBJ2-1,NA,TRBV5-4,NA,CASSLGGATYNEQFF,TGTGCCAGCAGCTTGGGGGGGGCGACCTACAATGAGCAGTTCTTC
TRBJ2-2,NA,TRBV5-4,NA,CASSRATAQAGELFF,TGTGCCAGCAGCCGGGCGACGGCTCAGGCCGGGGAGCTGTTTTTT
TRBJ2-7,NA,TRBV7-9,TRBD2,CASSLWGLAGGPSYEQYF,TGTGCCAGCAGCCTATGGGGACTAGCGGGGGGGCCCTCCTACGAGCAGTACTTC
TRBJ2-7,NA,TRBV9,NA,CASSATGTEQYF,TGTGCCAGCAGCGCGACAGGTACCGAGCAGTACTTC
TRBJ2-3,NA,TRBV2,TRBD1,CASRVGQNTDTQYF,TGTGCCAGCAGAGTGGGACAGAACACAGATACGCAGTATTTT
TRBJ1-2,NA,TRBV30,NA,CAWSERPRGYTF,TGTGCCTGGAGTGAGAGACCCCGGGGCTACACCTTC
TRBJ1-4,NA,TRBV2,NA,CASSGSVRKLFF,TGTGCCAGCAGTGGGTCAGTTAGAAAACTGTTTTTT
TRBJ2-3,NA,TRBV2,TRBD2,CASSMLAGGSTDTQYF,TGTGCCAGCAGTATGCTAGCGGGGGGATCGACAGATACGCAGTATTTT
TRBJ2-2,NA,TRBV6-6,NA,CATEGRGTGELFF,TGTGCCACCGAGGGGCGAGGAACCGGGGAGCTGTTTTTT
TRBJ2-7,NA,TRBV7-2,NA,CASSRGVPPNEQYF,TGTGCCAGCAGCCGCGGGGTCCCCCCTAACGAGCAGTACTTC
TRBJ2-1,NA,TRBV1,NA,CTSSQSRNEQFF,TGCACCAGCAGCCAAAGCAGAAATGAGCAGTTCTTC
TRBJ2-1,once,TRBV7-9,NA,CASSLLQSSYNEQFF,TGTGCCAGCAGCTTATTACAGAGCTCCTACAATGAGCAGTTCTTC
TRBJ1-4,NA,TRBV4-1,TRBD1,CASSHRDRANEKLFF,TGCGCCAGCAGCCACCGGGACAGGGCTAATGAAAAACTGTTTTTT
TRBJ1-1,NA,TRBV10-3,NA,CAIRAASVNTEAFF,TGTGCCATCAGGGCAGCTAGTGTGAACACTGAAGCTTTCTTT
TRBJ2-2,once,TRBV18,NA,CASSPTDDGTGELFF,TGTGCCAGCTCACCTACAGATGACGGCACCGGGGAGCTGTTTTTT
TRBJ2-7,few,TRBV5-1,TRBD2,CASSLLLAGGATYEQYF,TGCGCCAGCAGCTTGTTGCTGGCGGGGGGAGCCACCTACGAGCAGTACTTC
TRBJ1-2,NA,TRBV7-8,NA,CASSLYGQGAWGYTF,TGTGCCAGCAGCTTATATGGTCAAGGGGCCTGGGGCTACACCTTC
TRBJ2-1,NA,TRBV6-6,TRBD2,CASSRGGASYNEQFF,TGTGCCAGCAGTCGCGGGGGGGCCTCCTACAATGAGCAGTTCTTC
TRBJ2-7,NA,TRBV6-5,NA,CASSYSAAAPYEQYF,TGTGCCAGCAGTTACTCGGCAGCGGCCCCCTACGAGCAGTACTTC
TRBJ2-7,NA,TRBV19,NA,CASSRAGTYEQYF,TGTGCCAGTAGTCGGGCGGGGACCTACGAGCAGTACTTC